This T cell receptor (beta chain) is from a study of shared clonotypes between healthy human individuals. This table comes from immunoSEQ multiplex PCR, and its TCRdb copy is limited to in-frame clones, with some not included. Of over 2 million clones listed, roughly 94% are singletons. Germline V gene sequence: CDR1 MDHEN, CDR2 SYDVKM. The CDR3 is 14 residues long. V gave up 5 bases and J gave up 4 bases; unmatched junction bases: 3. The clonotype comes from a man younger than 30 in good health. The chain recombines TRBV28 with TRBJ1-5; 9 nucleotides match TRBD1. Material: naive CD4+ T cells sorted from blood. Subset reported: CD45RA+ positively selected. The CDR3 region has the DNA TGTGCCAGCAGTATGACAGGGGGAAATCAGCCCCAGCATTTT. Protein: CASSMTGGNQPQHF.